This is a list of T cell receptor beta chains from one sample in a study of blood T cells in healthy people across ages. TCRdb recomputed calls from the 5' RACE reads with MiXCR, one row per CDR3 protein. The sample comprises roughly 800,000 distinct CDR3 sequences, 58% of which are singletons, and about 20% rests with the top ten. Sequences were obtained from blood. The origin of the receptors is a young man in good health. Both conserved end residues are part of each CDR3.

j_call	v_call	cdr3_aa
TRBJ2-6	TRBV7-2	CASRSQDSGANVLTF
TRBJ2-1	TRBV7-2	CASSPGSTGNEQFF
TRBJ2-6	TRBV25-1	CTSSRRGVAGFDSGANVLTF
TRBJ1-5	TRBV6-6	CASSYLGEGRNQPQHF
TRBJ2-3	TRBV10-3	CAISEGKADTQYF
TRBJ2-2	TRBV30	CAWSVPGTTNTGELFF
TRBJ2-7	TRBV7-2	CASSPTRTVYEQYF
TRBJ2-3	TRBV12-3/TRBV12-4	CASTPWAGSSNTQYF
TRBJ1-1	TRBV29-1	CSVRTTMNTEAFF
TRBJ2-5	TRBV2	CASSVSQNQETQYF
TRBJ1-5	TRBV20-1	CSVRQGAEQPQHF
.	TRBV7-2	CASSLDPAVGTQYF
TRBJ1-1	TRBV5-8	CASSLVQGATTEAFF
TRBJ2-7	TRBV4-3	CASSQDRQAASYEQYF
TRBJ2-1	TRBV9	CASSEDSSSYNEQFF
TRBJ2-7	TRBV4-3	CASSQEGAGNDEQYF
TRBJ1-2	TRBV10-3	CAISESQDGYTF
TRBJ2-6	TRBV6-2/TRBV6-3	CATKGLRGANVLTF
TRBJ2-3	TRBV4-3	CASSQERSYADTQYF
TRBJ2-7	TRBV20-1	CSKSGTSGSDEQYF
TRBJ2-7	TRBV7-7	CASSLGEGSYEQYF
TRBJ1-2	TRBV6-2/TRBV6-3	CASQTDYYGYTF
TRBJ2-3	TRBV15	CATSSSSGTGGTDTQYF
TRBJ1-2	TRBV28	CASSWDRAKGYTF
TRBJ2-7	TRBV2	CASRDTYEQYF
TRBJ1-1	TRBV7-9	CASSFEGLDTEAFF
TRBJ1-4	TRBV4-3	CASSQMGEGKLFF
.	TRBV7-9	CASSLIKGRETQYF
TRBJ2-1	TRBV6-5	CASSYASGGLKRSYNEQFF
TRBJ2-3	TRBV7-8	CASRWRASGGDTQYF
.	TRBV12-3/TRBV12-4	CASSLVAGAGETQYF
TRBJ2-7	TRBV20-1	CSARFRYEQYF
TRBJ2-7	TRBV5-1	CASSLTDSLYEQYF
TRBJ2-3	TRBV6-2/TRBV6-3	CAISLGGHTDTQYF
TRBJ2-1	TRBV27	CASSLSTKGRNEQFF
TRBJ2-1	TRBV12-3/TRBV12-4	CASTPDRAEDEQFF
TRBJ2-1	TRBV12-3/TRBV12-4	CASSTGGQGMYNEQFF
TRBJ2-3	TRBV20-1	CSARDRISGTDTQYF
TRBJ2-5	TRBV9	CASSVVAEETQYF
TRBJ2-7	TRBV10-3	CAISEQGGTFEQYF
TRBJ2-3	TRBV12-3/TRBV12-4	CASSFFQGATSDTQYF
TRBJ1-1	TRBV20-1	CSAKEGTGGYHTEAFF
TRBJ2-5	TRBV7-2	CASSLGPDETQYF
TRBJ2-4	TRBV7-9	CASRGGRENIQYF
TRBJ2-3	TRBV12-3/TRBV12-4	CVSRLTSATQYF
TRBJ1-4	TRBV12-3/TRBV12-4	CASSYGQGAKLFF
TRBJ1-2	TRBV6-5	CASSYSPWVPNYGYTF
TRBJ2-1	TRBV21-1	CARLSGMKGTRSYNEQFF
TRBJ2-6	TRBV6-2/TRBV6-3	CASSPAGQGIASGANVLTF
TRBJ2-3	TRBV20-1	CSAQLGGTGNTQYF
TRBJ2-1	TRBV12-3/TRBV12-4	CASRVGGGNNEQFF
TRBJ1-1	TRBV20-1	CSARRSTGSTEAFF
TRBJ1-4	TRBV5-1	CASSATGNNEKLFF
TRBJ1-2	TRBV3-1	CASSQRGTVAGYTF
TRBJ1-6	TRBV6-6	CASRESNNSPLHF
TRBJ1-1	TRBV20-1	CSARAGGTEAFF
TRBJ2-7	TRBV15	CATSRGTTYEQYF